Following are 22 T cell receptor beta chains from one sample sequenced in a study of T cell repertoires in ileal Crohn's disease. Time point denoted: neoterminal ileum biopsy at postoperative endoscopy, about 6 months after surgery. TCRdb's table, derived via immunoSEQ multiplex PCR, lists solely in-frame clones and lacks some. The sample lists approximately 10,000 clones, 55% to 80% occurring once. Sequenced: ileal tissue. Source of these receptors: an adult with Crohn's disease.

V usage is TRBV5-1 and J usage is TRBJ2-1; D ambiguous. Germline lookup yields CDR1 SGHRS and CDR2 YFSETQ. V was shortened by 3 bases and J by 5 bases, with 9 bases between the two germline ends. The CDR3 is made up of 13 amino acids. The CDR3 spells CASSSVLNNEQFF. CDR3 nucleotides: TGCGCCAGCAGCTCAGTCCTGAACAATGAGCAGTTCTTC. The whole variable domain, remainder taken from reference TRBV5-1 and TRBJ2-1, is KAGVTQTPRYLIKTRGQQVTLSCSPISGHRSVSWYQQTPGQGLQFLFEYFSETQRNKGNFPGRFSGRQFSNSRSEMNVSTLELGDSALYLCASSSVLNNEQFFGPGTRLTVL.

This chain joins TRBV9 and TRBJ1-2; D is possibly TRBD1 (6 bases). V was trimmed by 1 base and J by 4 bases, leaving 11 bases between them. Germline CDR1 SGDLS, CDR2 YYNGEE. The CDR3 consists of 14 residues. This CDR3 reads CASSVNRASYGYTF. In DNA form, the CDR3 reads TGTGCCAGCAGCGTAAACAGGGCTAGCTATGGCTACACCTTC.

Here the CDR3 DNA reads TGTGCCATCAGTGAGCGCGCTCCTCATGGCTACACCTTC. Translated, it gives CAISERAPHGYTF. This chain links TRBV10-3 with TRBJ1-2; no clear D. Trimming left V 2 bases short and J 6 bases short, with 10 bases between. This CDR3 spans 13 amino acids. Germline V gene lookup returns CDR1 ENHRY and CDR2 SYGVKD.

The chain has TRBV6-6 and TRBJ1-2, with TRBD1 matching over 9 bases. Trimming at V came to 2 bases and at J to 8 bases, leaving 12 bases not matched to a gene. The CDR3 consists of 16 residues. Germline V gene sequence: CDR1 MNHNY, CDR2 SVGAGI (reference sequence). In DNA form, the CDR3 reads TGTGCCAGCAGTTACCCTCCGGGACAGGGACTTAGGGGCTACACCTTC. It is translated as CASSYPPGQGLRGYTF.

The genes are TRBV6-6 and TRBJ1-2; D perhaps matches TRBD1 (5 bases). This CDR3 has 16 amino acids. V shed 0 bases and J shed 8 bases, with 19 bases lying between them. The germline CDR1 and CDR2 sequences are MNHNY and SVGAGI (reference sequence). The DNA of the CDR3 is TGTGCCAGCAGTTACTCGTCCACCTCATCAGGGAAAGGCTACACCTTC. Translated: CASSYSSTSSGKGYTF.

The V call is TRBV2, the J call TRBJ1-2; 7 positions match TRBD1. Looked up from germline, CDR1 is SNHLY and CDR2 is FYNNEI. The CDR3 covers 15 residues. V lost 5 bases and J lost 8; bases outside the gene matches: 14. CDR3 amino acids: CASSLTGILGGGYTF. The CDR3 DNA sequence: TGTGCCAGCAGTTTGACAGGGATCCTAGGTGGCGGCTACACCTTC.

CDR3 nucleotides: TGTGCCAGCAGCCCTAACCAGGGGACGGCTGGAAACACCATATATTTT. Translation gives CASSPNQGTAGNTIYF. The J gene is TRBJ1-3, the V gene TRBV9; D perhaps matches TRBD1 (6 bases). CDR1 is SGDLS and CDR2 is YYNGEE in the germline V gene. The CDR3 loop spans 16 amino acids. V was clipped by 4 bases and J by 2 bases, with 16 bases between them.

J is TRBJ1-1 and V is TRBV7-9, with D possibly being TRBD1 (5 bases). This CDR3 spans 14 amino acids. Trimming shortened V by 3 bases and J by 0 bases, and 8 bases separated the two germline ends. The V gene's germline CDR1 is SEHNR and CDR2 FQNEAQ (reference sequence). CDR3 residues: CASSFSGLNTEAFF. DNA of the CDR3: TGTGCCAGCAGCTTTTCAGGGTTGAACACTGAAGCTTTCTTT.

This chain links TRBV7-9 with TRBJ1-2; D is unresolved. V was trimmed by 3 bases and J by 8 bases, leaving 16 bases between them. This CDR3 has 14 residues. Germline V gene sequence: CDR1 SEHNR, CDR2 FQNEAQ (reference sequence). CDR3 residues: CASSFSFPNSGYTF. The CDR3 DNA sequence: TGTGCCAGCAGCTTTTCTTTTCCAAACTCGGGCTACACCTTC.

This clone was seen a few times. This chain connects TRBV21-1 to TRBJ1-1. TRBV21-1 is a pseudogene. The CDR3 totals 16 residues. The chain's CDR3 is CASRLQGGTENTEAFF. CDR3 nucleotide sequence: TGTGCCAGCAGACTACAGGGAGGGACGGAGAACACTGAAGCTTTCTTT.

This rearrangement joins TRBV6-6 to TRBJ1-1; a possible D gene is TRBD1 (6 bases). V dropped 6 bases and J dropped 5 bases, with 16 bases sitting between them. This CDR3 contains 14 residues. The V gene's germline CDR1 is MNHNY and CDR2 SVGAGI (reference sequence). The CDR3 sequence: CASRHRDLWTEAFF. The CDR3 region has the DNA TGTGCCAGCAGACACAGGGATTTATGGACTGAAGCTTTCTTT.

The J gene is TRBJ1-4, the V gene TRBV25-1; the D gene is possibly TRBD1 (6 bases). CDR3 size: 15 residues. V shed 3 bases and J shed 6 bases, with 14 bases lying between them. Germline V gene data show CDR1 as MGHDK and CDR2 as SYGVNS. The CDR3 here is CASSDHRALHEKLFF. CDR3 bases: TGTGCCAGCAGTGATCACAGGGCCCTTCATGAAAAACTGTTTTTT.

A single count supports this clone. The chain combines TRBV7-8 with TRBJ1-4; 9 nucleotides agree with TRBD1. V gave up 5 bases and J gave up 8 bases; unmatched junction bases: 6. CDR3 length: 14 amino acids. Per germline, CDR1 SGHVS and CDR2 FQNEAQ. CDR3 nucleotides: TGTGCCAGCAGCCAGACAGGGGGTGACGAAAAACTGTTTTTT. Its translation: CASSQTGGDEKLFF.

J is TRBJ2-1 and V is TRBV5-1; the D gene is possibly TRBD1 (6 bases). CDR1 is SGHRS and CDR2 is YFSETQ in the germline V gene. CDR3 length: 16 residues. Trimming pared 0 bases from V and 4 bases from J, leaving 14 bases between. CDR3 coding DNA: TGCGCCAGCAGCTTGGTCCCCGGGACACCTTACAATGAGCAGTTCTTC. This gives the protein CASSLVPGTPYNEQFF.

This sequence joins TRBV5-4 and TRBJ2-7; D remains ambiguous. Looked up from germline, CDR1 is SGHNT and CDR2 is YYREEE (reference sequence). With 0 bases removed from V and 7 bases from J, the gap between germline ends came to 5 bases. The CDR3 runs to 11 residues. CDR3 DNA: TGTGCCAGCAGCTTGGATGAGGAGCAGTACTTC. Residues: CASSLDEEQYF.

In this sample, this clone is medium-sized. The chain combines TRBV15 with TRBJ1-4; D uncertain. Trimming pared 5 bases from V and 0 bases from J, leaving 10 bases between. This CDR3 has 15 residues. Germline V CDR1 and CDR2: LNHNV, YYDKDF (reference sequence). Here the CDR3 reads CATSDKSATNEKLFF. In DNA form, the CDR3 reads TGTGCCACCAGCGACAAATCCGCAACTAATGAAAAACTGTTTTTT.

The CDR3 DNA reads as TGCGCCAGCAGGCACGGGGTTAACACTGAAGCTTTCTTT. This codes for CASRHGVNTEAFF. The chain carries TRBV5-1 and TRBJ1-1; D unclear. Germline assignment: CDR1 SGHRS and CDR2 YFSETQ. This CDR3 spans 13 amino acids. Trimming took 5 bases from V and 2 from J, leaving 10 bases between them.

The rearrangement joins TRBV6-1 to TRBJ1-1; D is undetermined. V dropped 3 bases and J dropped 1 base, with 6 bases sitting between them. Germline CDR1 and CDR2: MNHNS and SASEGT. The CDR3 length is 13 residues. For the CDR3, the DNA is TGTGCCAGCAGTGATAGCGAGAACACTGAAGCTTTCTTT. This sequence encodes CASSDSENTEAFF.

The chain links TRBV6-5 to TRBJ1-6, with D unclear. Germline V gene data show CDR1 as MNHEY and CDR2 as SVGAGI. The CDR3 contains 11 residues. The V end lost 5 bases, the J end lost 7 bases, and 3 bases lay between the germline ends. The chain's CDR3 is CASSQNSPLHF. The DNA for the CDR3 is TGTGCCAGCAGTCAGAATTCACCCCTCCACTTT.

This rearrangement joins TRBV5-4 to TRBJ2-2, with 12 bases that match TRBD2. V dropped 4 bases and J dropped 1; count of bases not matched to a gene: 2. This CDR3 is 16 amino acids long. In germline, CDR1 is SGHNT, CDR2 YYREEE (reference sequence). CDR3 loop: CASSQLAGGNTGELFF. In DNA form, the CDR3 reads TGTGCCAGCAGCCAACTAGCGGGAGGGAACACCGGGGAGCTGTTTTTT.

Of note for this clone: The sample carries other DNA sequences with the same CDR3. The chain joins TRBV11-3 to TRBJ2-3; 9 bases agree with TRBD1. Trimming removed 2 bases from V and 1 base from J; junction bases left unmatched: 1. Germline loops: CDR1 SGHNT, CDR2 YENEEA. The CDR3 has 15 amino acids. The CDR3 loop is CASSLWTGGTDTQYF. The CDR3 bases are TGTGCCAGCAGCTTATGGACAGGGGGCACAGATACGCAGTATTTT.

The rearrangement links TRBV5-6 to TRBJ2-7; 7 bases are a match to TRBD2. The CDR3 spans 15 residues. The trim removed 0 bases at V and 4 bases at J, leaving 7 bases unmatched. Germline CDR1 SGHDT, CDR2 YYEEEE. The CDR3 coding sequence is TGTGCCAGCAGCTTGGGTAGCGGGTTCCAATACGAGCAGTACTTC. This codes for CASSLGSGFQYEQYF.